The 2 T cell receptor beta chains below were found in one sample sequenced in a study of cytomegalovirus exposure and HLA in healthy donors. Researchers ran the PCR with 60 Vbeta and 13 Jbeta primers. Assay: immunoSEQ multiplex PCR; the TCRdb copy retains only in-frame clones and omits some. The sample carries 75,000 to 95,000 clones, approximately 78% recorded once. The material sequenced was PBMCs. Receptors were obtained from a male donor in good health and CMV-seropositive.

The chain links TRBV7-2 to TRBJ2-2, with 11 bases matching TRBD2. Germline V CDR1 and CDR2: SGHTA, FQGNSA. The CDR3 is 16 amino acids. V lost 6 bases, J lost 3 bases, and 6 bases stayed unmatched. The CDR3 protein is CASRRQLAGDTGELFF. CDR3 in DNA: TGTGCCAGCAGGCGCCAACTAGCGGGAGACACCGGGGAGCTGTTTTTT.

The rearrangement links TRBV29-1 to TRBJ2-7, with 8 nucleotides matching TRBD1. The J segment lost 0 bases and the V segment lost 7 bases, leaving 8 bases of the junction unmatched. The CDR3 is 14 residues long. Germline CDR1 reads SQVTM; CDR2 reads ANQGSEA. CDR3 in amino acids: CSARTGQSSYEQYF. CDR3 DNA sequence: TGCAGCGCCAGGACAGGGCAGAGCTCCTACGAGCAGTACTTC.